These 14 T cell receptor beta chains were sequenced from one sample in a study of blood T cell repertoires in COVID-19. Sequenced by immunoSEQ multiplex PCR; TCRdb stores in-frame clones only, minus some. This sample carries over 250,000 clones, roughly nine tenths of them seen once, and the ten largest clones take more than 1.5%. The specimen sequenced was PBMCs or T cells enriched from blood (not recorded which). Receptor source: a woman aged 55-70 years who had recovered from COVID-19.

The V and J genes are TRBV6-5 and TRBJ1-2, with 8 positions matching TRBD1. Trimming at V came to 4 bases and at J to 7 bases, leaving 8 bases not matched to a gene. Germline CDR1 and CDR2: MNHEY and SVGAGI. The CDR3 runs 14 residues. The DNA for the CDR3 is TGTGCCAGCAGTTCCGGACAGGGATCTTCTGGCTACACCTTC. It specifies CASSSGQGSSGYTF.

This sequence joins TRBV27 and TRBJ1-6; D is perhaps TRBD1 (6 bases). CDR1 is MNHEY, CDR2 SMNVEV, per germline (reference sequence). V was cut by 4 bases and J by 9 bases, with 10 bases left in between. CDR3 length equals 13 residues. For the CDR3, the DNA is TGTGCCAGCAGTTCCAGGGGTTTTTCACCCCTCCACTTT. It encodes CASSSRGFSPLHF.

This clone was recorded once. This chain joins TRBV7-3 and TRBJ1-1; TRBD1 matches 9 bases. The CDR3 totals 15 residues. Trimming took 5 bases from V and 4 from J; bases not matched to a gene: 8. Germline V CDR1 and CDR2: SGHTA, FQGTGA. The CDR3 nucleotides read TGTGCCAGCAGCCCGGGGACAGGGACGGGCACTGAAGCTTTCTTT. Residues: CASSPGTGTGTEAFF.

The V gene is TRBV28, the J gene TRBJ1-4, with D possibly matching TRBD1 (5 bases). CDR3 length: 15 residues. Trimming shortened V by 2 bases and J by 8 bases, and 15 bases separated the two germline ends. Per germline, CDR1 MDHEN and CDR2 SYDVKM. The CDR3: CASSLAPGKGEKLFF. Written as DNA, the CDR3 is TGTGCCAGCAGTTTAGCTCCAGGGAAAGGAGAAAAACTGTTTTTT.

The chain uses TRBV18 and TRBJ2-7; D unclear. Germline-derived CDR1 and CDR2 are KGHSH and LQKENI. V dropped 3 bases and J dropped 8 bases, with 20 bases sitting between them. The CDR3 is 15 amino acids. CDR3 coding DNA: TGTGCCAGCTCACCCACTACCGGCCTCTCGTCCAAGCAGTACTTC. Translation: CASSPTTGLSSKQYF.

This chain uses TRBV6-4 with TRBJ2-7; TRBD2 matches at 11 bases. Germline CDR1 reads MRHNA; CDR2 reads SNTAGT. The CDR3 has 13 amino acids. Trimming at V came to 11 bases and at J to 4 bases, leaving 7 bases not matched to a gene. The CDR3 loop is CAGPSGGIYEQYF. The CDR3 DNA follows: TGTGCCGGCCCTAGCGGGGGGATTTACGAGCAGTACTTC.

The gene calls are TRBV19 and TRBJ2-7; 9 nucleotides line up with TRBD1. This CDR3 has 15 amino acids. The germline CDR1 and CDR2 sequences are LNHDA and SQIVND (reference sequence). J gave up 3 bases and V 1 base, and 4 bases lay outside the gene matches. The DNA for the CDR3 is TGTGCCAGTAGTATAGCTCGGACAGGGGTCTACGAGCAGTACTTC. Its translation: CASSIARTGVYEQYF.

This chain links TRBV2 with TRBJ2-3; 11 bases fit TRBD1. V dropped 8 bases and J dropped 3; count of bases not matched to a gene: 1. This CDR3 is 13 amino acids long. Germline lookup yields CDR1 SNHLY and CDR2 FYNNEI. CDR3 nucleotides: TGTGCCAGCGGGACAGGGGGTACAGATACGCAGTATTTT. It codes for CASGTGGTDTQYF.

CDR3 sequence: CASSRQGAEETQYF. In DNA form, the CDR3 reads TGTGCCAGCAGTCGACAGGGGGCTGAAGAGACCCAGTACTTC. The chain employs TRBV7-9 and TRBJ2-5, with 10 bases lining up with TRBD1. V gave up 6 bases and J gave up 3 bases; unmatched junction bases: 4. CDR3 length equals 14 residues. The germline V gene encodes CDR1 SEHNR and CDR2 FQNEAQ (reference sequence).

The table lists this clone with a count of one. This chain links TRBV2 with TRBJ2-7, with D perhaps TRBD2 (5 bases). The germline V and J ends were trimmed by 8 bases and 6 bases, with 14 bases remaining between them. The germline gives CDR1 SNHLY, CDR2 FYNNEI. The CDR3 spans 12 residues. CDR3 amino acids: CASHQAGSEQYF. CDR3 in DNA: TGTGCCAGCCACCAGGCGGGTTCCGAGCAGTACTTC.

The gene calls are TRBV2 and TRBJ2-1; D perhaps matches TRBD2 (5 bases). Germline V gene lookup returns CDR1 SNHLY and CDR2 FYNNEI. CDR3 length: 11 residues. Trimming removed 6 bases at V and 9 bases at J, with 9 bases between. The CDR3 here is CASRNSAEQFF. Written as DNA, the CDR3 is TGTGCCAGCAGAAATAGCGCTGAGCAGTTCTTC.

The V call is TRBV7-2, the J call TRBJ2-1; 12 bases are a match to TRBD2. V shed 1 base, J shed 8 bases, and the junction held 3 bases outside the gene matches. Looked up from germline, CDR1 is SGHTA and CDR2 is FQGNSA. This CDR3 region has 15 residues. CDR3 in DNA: TGTGCCAGCAGCTTAGGACTAGCGGGGGCCGATGAGCAGTTCTTC. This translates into CASSLGLAGADEQFF.

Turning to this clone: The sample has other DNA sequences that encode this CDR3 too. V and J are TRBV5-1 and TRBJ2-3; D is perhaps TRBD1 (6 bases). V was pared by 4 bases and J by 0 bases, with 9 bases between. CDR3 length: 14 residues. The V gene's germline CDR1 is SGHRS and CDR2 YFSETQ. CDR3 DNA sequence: TGCGCCAGCAGCCTGGGGACAAGCACAGATACGCAGTATTTT. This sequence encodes CASSLGTSTDTQYF.

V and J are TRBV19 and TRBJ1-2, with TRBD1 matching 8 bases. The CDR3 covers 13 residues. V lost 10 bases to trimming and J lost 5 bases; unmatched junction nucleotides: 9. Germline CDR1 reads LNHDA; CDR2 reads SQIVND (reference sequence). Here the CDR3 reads CATSQTGVYGYTF. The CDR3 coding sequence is TGTGCCACCTCACAGACAGGGGTTTATGGCTACACCTTC.